The 11 T cell receptor beta chains listed next were all sequenced from one sample in a study of technical replicates of blood from several donors. Some clones are missing from TCRdb's copy, which holds only in-frame ones; the method was immunoSEQ multiplex PCR. Among tens of thousands of clones listed, approximately 95% were seen once. The sequenced sample consisted of T cells isolated from PBMCs. Every receptor here comes from a human donor in good health.

V is TRBV4-1 and J is TRBJ2-1; 16 positions match TRBD2. CDR3 length: 19 amino acids. The V and J ends lost 3 bases and 0 bases, in that order; junction bases with no gene match: 5. The germline V gene encodes CDR1 MGHRA and CDR2 YSYEKL. As DNA, the CDR3 is TGCGCCAGCAGCCACCCGGGACTAGCGGGAGGGACCTCCTACAATGAGCAGTTCTTC. Translating it yields CASSHPGLAGGTSYNEQFF.

The V call is TRBV9, the J call TRBJ2-5; a possible D gene is TRBD2 (5 bases). Germline-derived CDR1 and CDR2 are SGDLS and YYNGEE. Trimming left V 3 bases short and J 5 bases short, with 14 bases between. This CDR3 spans 14 amino acids. The CDR3 spells CASSGGLGPETQYF. DNA for the CDR3: TGTGCCAGCAGCGGCGGACTGGGCCCCGAGACCCAGTACTTC. The variable domain in full, completed from reference TRBV9 and TRBJ2-5, reads DSGVTQTPKHLITATGQRVTLRCSPRSGDLSVYWYQQSLDQGLQFLIQYYNGEERAKGNILERFSAQQFPDLHSELNLSSLELGDSALYFCASSGGLGPETQYFGPGTRLLVL.

This clone was counted once. The gene calls are TRBV5-4 and TRBJ1-1; 7 positions match TRBD1. This CDR3 comprises 13 residues. V gave up 3 bases and J gave up 6 bases; unmatched junction bases: 5. Germline CDR1 and CDR2: SGHNT and YYREEE (reference sequence). The CDR3 region is CASSSARGAEAFF. The CDR3 nucleotides are TGTGCCAGCAGCTCAGCCAGGGGGGCTGAAGCTTTCTTT.

The chain uses TRBV5-6 and TRBJ2-5, with 14 bases lining up with TRBD2. CDR1 is SGHDT and CDR2 is YYEEEE in the germline V gene. V trimming: 7 bases; J trimming: 9 bases; junction bases outside the gene matches: 11. The CDR3 is made up of 15 amino acids. The CDR3 nucleotides are TGTGCCAGCGCCCCGGGACTAGCGGGAGTTTCTGCCCAGTACTTC. Protein sequence: CASAPGLAGVSAQYF.

The CDR3 reads CASSFFPGQGEYEQYF. The CDR3, as DNA: TGTGCCAGCAGTTTCTTCCCGGGACAGGGGGAGTACGAGCAGTACTTC. The V and J genes are TRBV27 and TRBJ2-7; TRBD1 matches at 11 bases. CDR1 and CDR2 from the germline V gene are MNHEY and SMNVEV (reference sequence). The CDR3 totals 16 residues. Trimming at V came to 3 bases and at J to 4 bases, leaving 8 bases not matched to a gene.

V gene TRBV6-5 combines with J gene TRBJ1-1, with TRBD1 as a possible D gene (5 bases). This CDR3 has 11 amino acids. The V gene's germline CDR1 is MNHEY and CDR2 SVGAGI. V dropped 7 bases and J dropped 9 bases, with 12 bases sitting between them. CDR3 protein: CASNTGVKAFF. CDR3 in DNA: TGTGCCAGCAATACAGGTGTCAAAGCTTTCTTT.

The J gene is TRBJ2-7, the V gene TRBV5-6, with 8 bases matching TRBD2. This CDR3 comprises 15 residues. The trim removed 3 bases at V and 3 bases at J, leaving 8 bases unmatched. From germline, CDR1 is SGHDT and CDR2 YYEEEE. The CDR3 protein is CASSSGLVPRYEQYF. CDR3 nucleotides: TGTGCCAGCAGCTCGGGACTAGTTCCACGCTACGAGCAGTACTTC.

This clone appeared a single time. The chain combines TRBV5-8 with TRBJ2-7; D may be TRBD1 (6 bases). The CDR3 has 14 amino acids. Trimming took 2 bases from V and 0 from J, leaving 9 bases between them. Germline assignment: CDR1 SGHTS and CDR2 YDEGEE. CDR3 in DNA: TGTGCCAGCAGCTTCACAGGGAGCTCCTACGAGCAGTACTTC. It yields the protein CASSFTGSSYEQYF.

This clone is a singleton in its sample. This sequence joins TRBV28 and TRBJ1-5; 10 bases are a match to TRBD1. Germline V lookup: CDR1 MDHEN, CDR2 SYDVKM. This CDR3 has 15 amino acids. With V trimmed by 6 bases and J by 3 bases, 5 bases remained unmatched. The CDR3 region has the DNA TGTGCCAGCAGCTGGACAGGGGGTCACAATCAGCCCCAGCATTTT. The encoded protein is CASSWTGGHNQPQHF.

This chain links TRBV28 with TRBJ2-7; D is possibly TRBD1 (6 bases). CDR1 is MDHEN, CDR2 SYDVKM, per germline. The CDR3 totals 15 residues. Trimming took 6 bases from V and 0 from J, leaving 15 bases between them. CDR3 sequence: CASSTGTGSSYEQYF. DNA of the CDR3: TGTGCCAGCAGCACCGGCACAGGGAGCTCCTACGAGCAGTACTTC.

The V call is TRBV5-1, the J call TRBJ2-1; 8 nucleotides line up with TRBD2. Per the germline V gene, CDR1 is SGHRS and CDR2 is YFSETQ. V was pared by 4 bases and J by 4 bases, with 7 bases of the junction left unmatched. The CDR3 extends over 15 amino acids. CDR3 region: CASSLNSGAYNEQFF. In nucleotides, the CDR3 is TGCGCCAGCAGCCTGAATAGCGGGGCGTACAATGAGCAGTTCTTC. The whole variable domain, remainder taken from reference TRBV5-1 and TRBJ2-1, is KAGVTQTPRYLIKTRGQQVTLSCSPISGHRSVSWYQQTPGQGLQFLFEYFSETQRNKGNFPGRFSGRQFSNSRSEMNVSTLELGDSALYLCASSLNSGAYNEQFFGPGTRLTVL.